This T cell receptor (beta chain) was identified in a study of shared clonotypes between healthy human individuals (dated by TCRdb to 2018 to 2020). In the study overall: The cohort comprised two women and a few men aged 18 to 49 years. For each donor, CD4 naive and CD4 memory were each given three plates, CD8 naive was given two plates, and CD8 memory was given one plate. To increase sequencing depth and limit assay-specific biases, different laboratories used diverse techniques to prepare libraries and sequence TCR repertoires. Leukapheresis yielded between about 0.9 and 8.9 billion PBMCs per donor. Blood TCR repertoires of about 5 healthy adults were deeply sequenced to estimate repertoire size and the extent of clonotype sharing between individuals.

A word on this clone: There is no known antigen for this receptor. Base quality data are lacking; no much larger clone is found one base away.

Spanning cysteine to phenylalanine, the CDR3 consists of 14 amino acids. CDR3 DNA is the only sequence kept; it has 42 bases, read in frame from the first base. According to the germline V gene (reference sequence), CDR1 reads SSHAT and CDR2 reads FNYEAQ. V has 0 bases trimmed and J has 9 bases trimmed; junction bases matching no gene number 5. General findings and caveats noted by the study authors: Estimated clonotype richness was generally larger for naive than for memory subsets. Across a handful of donors, approximately 5% of naive CD4, around 3.5% of naive CD8, under 2.5% of memory CD4, and around 0.4% of memory CD8 clonotypes were shared. The small number of donors limited the genetic and exposure-history diversity represented. Even with the large sequencing depth, rarefaction of the sorted-subset datasets indicated that sequencing was incomplete. Based on pairwise subsampling, the degree of clonotype sharing among donors was expected to be affected by sequencing depth. Higher generation probabilities were observed for clonotypes shared by all four sorted-subset donors than for non-shared clonotypes. Only blood was sampled, and tissue TCR repertoires likely differ from those in blood.

Healthy HIV-negative adults with no recently reported acute infections or vaccinations were included as donors. Only Caucasian adults living in Nashville, Tennessee, USA were represented among the donors. CD4+ T cells were enriched by magnetic negative selection, after which naive cells were positively selected on CD45RA and the negative fraction was taken as the memory subset. Blood was collected by leukapheresis, and PBMCs were isolated by Ficoll-Histopaque density gradient centrifugation and then cryopreserved in liquid nitrogen vapor phase. Analytical flow cytometry was used to check the purity and quantity of every magnetically sorted T cell population. Genomic DNA was isolated from each sorted fraction and quantified by UV absorbance on a Nanodrop 2000c. TCR CDR3 regions were amplified from genomic DNA by multiplex PCR using the deep immunoSEQ assay. Extracted genomic DNA from each cell subset was spread evenly across all wells of several immunoSEQ 96-well plates, with each plate serving as a replicate. For sorted subsets, each replicate PCR was loaded with approximately 190 ng genomic DNA, equivalent to 30,000 or so T cell genomes. Purified libraries were measured with a Qubit 3.0 fluorometer, size-checked on a Bioanalyzer 2100, and measured again with the KAPA Library Quantification kit. A separate single-read 150-cycle Illumina NextSeq 550 flow cell was used to sequence each immunoSEQ 96-well plate. From the authors' description of their analysis: Because the immunoSEQ output included only junctional sequences and no quality scores, the filtering could not be the same as the filtering used for full-length reads. Sequences were annotated with PyIR, a Python wrapper for IgBLAST v1.9, using IMGT germline references to assign V/J genes and CDR3. Reads were filtered out if the reads had weak V/J assignments (E-value above 1e-6), no CDR3, stop codons, out-of-frame junctions, or ambiguous translated residues. V3J clonotypes were defined as sequences sharing an identical inferred V gene, J gene, and CDR3 amino acid sequence. To compute the percentage overlap between repertoires, the number of shared unique clonotypes was divided by the size of the smaller repertoire. Three approaches were used to assess repertoire richness: RTK rarefaction, the Chao1 estimator, and Recon v2.1 estimates of unobserved clonotypes. For all TCRbeta clonotypes obtained by the gDNA method from a few donors, generation probabilities were computed with OLGA. Here the immuneACCESS table is served through TCRdb, limited to in-frame sequences with V and J called. Missing clones are a known gap in these copies; in checked studies unresolved V genes cover under half, and the rest lacks a known reason. Clonal size and the V and J genes are those of that table, whereas D and trimming came from the DNA. Recorded for this sample are approximately 2.1 million clones; roughly 93% of them occurred a single time. Jointly, the top ten make up roughly 0.36% of the sample.

This sequence was found in a man younger than 35 in good health. Some clones in this sample may be carry-over from other donors' samples. The sequence joins TRBV7-7 to TRBJ2-1, and 7 junction bases match TRBD2. Sequenced sample: naive CD4+ T cells from PBMCs. This specimen's cell subset or site label, per the study, means: CD45RA+ positively selected. The encoded CDR3 is CASSLAGGQGEQFF. DNA sequence: TGTGCCAGCAGCTTAGCGGGAGGGCAGGGTGAGCAGTTCTTC. Full variable domain (CDR3 extended with the reference TRBV7-7 and TRBJ2-1 proteins): GAGVSQSPRYKVTKRGQDVTLRCDPISSHATLYWYQQALGQGPEFLTYFNYEAQPDKSGLPSDRFSAERPEGSISTLTIQRTEQRDSAMYRCASSLAGGQGEQFFGPGTRLTVL.